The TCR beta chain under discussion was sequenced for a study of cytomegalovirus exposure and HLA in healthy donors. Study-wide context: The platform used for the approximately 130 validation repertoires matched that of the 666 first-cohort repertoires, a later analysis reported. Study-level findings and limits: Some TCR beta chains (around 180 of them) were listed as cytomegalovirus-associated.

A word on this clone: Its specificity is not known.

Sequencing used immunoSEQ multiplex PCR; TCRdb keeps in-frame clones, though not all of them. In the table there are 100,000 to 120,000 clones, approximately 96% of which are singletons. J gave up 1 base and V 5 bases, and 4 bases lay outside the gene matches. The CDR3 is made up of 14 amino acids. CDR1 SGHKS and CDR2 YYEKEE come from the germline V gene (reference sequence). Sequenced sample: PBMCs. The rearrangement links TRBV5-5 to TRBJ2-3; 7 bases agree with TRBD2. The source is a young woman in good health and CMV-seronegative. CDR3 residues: CASSMGGGTDTQYF. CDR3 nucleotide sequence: TGTGCCAGCAGTATGGGGGGGGGCACAGATACGCAGTATTTT.